These T cell receptor beta chains were read from a single sample in a study of OX40 agonist ivuxolimab in advanced cancers. Repertoires were generated with immunoSEQ multiplex PCR, while TCRdb's copy carries only in-frame clones and drops some. The sample shows fewer than 80,000 clones, 91% of them seen only once. This specimen was CD4+ or CD8+ T cells sorted from blood, taken in a trial of the OX40 agonist ivuxolimab. These receptor sequences come from an adult with an advanced solid tumor such as melanoma, head and neck, liver or kidney cancer. Each CDR3 is given with its conserved first and last residue. The D gene is left open where the match is weak. Only part of the rows carry a size: once, few, many, or a class if the clone is expanded.

D gene	clone size	V gene	J gene	CDR3 length	CDR3 DNA	CDR3 protein
TRBD1	once	TRBV6-6	TRBJ1-5	15	TGTGCCAGCAGTTGGGCAGGGGGCCTCAATCAGCCCCAGCATTTT	CASSWAGGLNQPQHF
TRBD1	NA	TRBV19	TRBJ1-5	19	TGTGCCAGTAGTCCCGGGACAGGGGCCGTACTGTATAGCAATCAGCCCCAGCATTTT	CASSPGTGAVLYSNQPQHF
NA	NA	TRBV5-1	TRBJ2-5	14	TGCGCCAGCAGCTTGGCGGCCGGTCAAGAGACCCAGTACTTC	CASSLAAGQETQYF
TRBD1	NA	TRBV7-3	TRBJ2-3	13	TGTGCCAGCGGCAACAGGGGCGCAGATACGCAGTATTTT	CASGNRGADTQYF
TRBD1	once	TRBV5-1	TRBJ1-1	14	TGCGCCAGCAGAAGGGAGGGGGCGCGCACTGAAGCTTTCTTT	CASRREGARTEAFF
NA	once	TRBV5-1	TRBJ2-2	14	TGCGCCAGCAGCTTGGAGGGGGTTGGCGGGGAGCTGTTTTTT	CASSLEGVGGELFF
NA	NA	TRBV25-1	TRBJ2-7	13	TGTGCCAGCAGTGAAACAGGGTTGTACGAGCAGTACTTC	CASSETGLYEQYF
TRBD1	NA	TRBV10-3	TRBJ2-7	14	TGTGCCATCAGGCAGACAGGGGTAGTGTACGAGCAGTACTTC	CAIRQTGVVYEQYF
TRBD2	NA	TRBV27	TRBJ2-1	19	TGTGCCAGCAGGTCGACTAGCGGGCAATCAGGAGGGTCCTACAATGAGCAGTTCTTC	CASRSTSGQSGGSYNEQFF
NA	NA	TRBV19	TRBJ2-5	15	TGTGCCAGTAGTTCCCGACTGCCCCGGGGGGAGACCCAGTACTTC	CASSSRLPRGETQYF
TRBD1	NA	TRBV6-1	TRBJ1-2	15	TGTGCCAGCAGTGAAGGGTCAGGGGGGCCCTATGGCTACACCTTC	CASSEGSGGPYGYTF
NA	NA	TRBV5-6	TRBJ1-3	15	TGTGCCAGCAGCTGGGGTGGAGGGGCTGGAAACACCATATATTTT	CASSWGGGAGNTIYF
NA	once	TRBV30	TRBJ2-6	18	TGTGCCTGGAGTGTACTGCGGACTGTCAGCTCTGGGGCCAACGTCCTGACTTTC	CAWSVLRTVSSGANVLTF
TRBD2	NA	TRBV7-3	TRBJ2-1	15	TGTGCCAGCAGCTTCGGACTAGCGGGAGGCAATGAGCAGTTCTTC	CASSFGLAGGNEQFF
NA	NA	TRBV7-9	TRBJ1-1	15	TGTGCCAGCAGCTTAGCAGGGCGGGGAGGCACTGAAGCTTTCTTT	CASSLAGRGGTEAFF
NA	NA	TRBV23-1	TRBJ1-1	17	TGCGCCAGCAGTCGCCTCGTCAGGGGTTCTATGAACACTGAAGCTTTCTTT	CASSRLVRGSMNTEAFF
TRBD1	NA	TRBV5-1	TRBJ1-5	15	TGCGCCAGCAGCTTGGAGGGCAGGGGGGAACAGCCCCAGCATTTT	CASSLEGRGEQPQHF
NA	NA	TRBV2	TRBJ2-2	15	TGTGCCAGCAGCTCCCTTGCTAGTAACACCGGGGAGCTGTTTTTT	CASSSLASNTGELFF
NA	once	TRBV21-1	TRBJ1-4	15	TGTGCCAGCAGCAAAGGCTCGGGGGGGGTTGAAAAACTGTTTTTT	CASSKGSGGVEKLFF
TRBD1	NA	TRBV27	TRBJ2-7	15	TGTGCCAGCAGTATGACAGGGGGTATGCATTACGAGCAGTACTTC	CASSMTGGMHYEQYF
NA	NA	TRBV25-1	TRBJ1-1	14	TGTGCCAGCAGCCCCCACCACGCGAACACTGAAGCTTTCTTT	CASSPHHANTEAFF
TRBD2	NA	TRBV5-3	TRBJ2-3	16	TGTGCCAGAAGCTTCGGGAGGCCCCCCAGCACAGATACGCAGTATTTT	CARSFGRPPSTDTQYF
NA	NA	TRBV2	TRBJ2-7	12	TGTGCCAGCACCAGCGGGTCCTACGAGCAGTACTTC	CASTSGSYEQYF
NA	few	TRBV6-1	TRBJ2-1	12	TGTGCCAGCAGGCAGGGGAGGGGTGAGCAGTTCTTC	CASRQGRGEQFF
TRBD2	NA	TRBV6-1	TRBJ2-1	19	TGTGCCAGCAGTGAATTGCTAGCGGGAGAAGGTTTATTCTACAATGAGCAGTTCTTC	CASSELLAGEGLFYNEQFF
TRBD2	NA	TRBV11-2	TRBJ2-2	18	TGTGCCAGCAGCTTAGATTCCCCGGGACTAGGGTACACCGGGGAGCTGTTTTTT	CASSLDSPGLGYTGELFF
TRBD2	NA	TRBV29-1	TRBJ2-2	16	TGCAGCGTTGGGGGACTAGCGGGAGTTGACACCGGGGAGCTGTTTTTT	CSVGGLAGVDTGELFF
NA	NA	TRBV4-2	TRBJ2-7	16	TGTGCCAGCAGCCAAGGGTCGTCTCGGGGGTCCTACGAGCAGTACTTC	CASSQGSSRGSYEQYF
TRBD1	NA	TRBV5-5	TRBJ1-5	13	TGTGCCAGTTCTACAGGGGCTGATCAGCCCCAGCATTTT	CASSTGADQPQHF
TRBD2	NA	TRBV25-1	TRBJ2-7	15	TGTGCCAGCAGTCCGCTAGCGGGGCGGCCCTACGAGCAGTACTTC	CASSPLAGRPYEQYF
NA	NA	TRBV10-2	TRBJ2-5	11	TGCGCCAGCAGTGGCCAAGAGACCCAGTACTTC	CASSGQETQYF
NA	NA	TRBV11-1	TRBJ2-3	16	TGTGCCAGCAGCCCTCGGATGGGGAAGGGCGCAGATACGCAGTATTTT	CASSPRMGKGADTQYF
TRBD1	NA	TRBV29-1	TRBJ2-1	13	TGCAGCGACTATATGACAGGGTCCGGTGAGCAGTTCTTC	CSDYMTGSGEQFF
TRBD2	NA	TRBV7-6	TRBJ2-7	18	TGTGCCAGCAGCTTATTCGAACTAGCGGACCTAAGGTCCTACGAGCAGTACTTC	CASSLFELADLRSYEQYF
NA	NA	TRBV6-1	TRBJ2-3	14	TGTGCCAGCCGGCCCGAGAGTAGCACAGATACGCAGTATTTT	CASRPESSTDTQYF
NA	NA	TRBV6-5	TRBJ2-5	13	TGTGCCAGCAGGGGGACCCTTCAAGAGACCCAGTACTTC	CASRGTLQETQYF
NA	NA	TRBV5-1	TRBJ2-2	13	TGCGCCAGCAGCTTGGGGAAGTCCGGGGAGCTGTTTTTT	CASSLGKSGELFF
TRBD2	NA	TRBV9	TRBJ2-5	16	TGTGCCAGCAGCGTAGCCGGCGGTTTAGCGGGAGGGGAGCAGTACTTC	CASSVAGGLAGGEQYF
TRBD2	once	TRBV19	TRBJ2-3	16	TGTGCCAGTAGTACCTCCGCGGGAGGGCCACCAGATACGCAGTATTTT	CASSTSAGGPPDTQYF
NA	NA	TRBV6-5	TRBJ2-5	13	TGTGCCAGCAGTTCTCGACACGGGGAGGCCCAGTACTTC	CASSSRHGEAQYF
NA	NA	TRBV28	TRBJ2-7	13	TGTGCCAGCAGATCACCAACCGATGCCGAGCAGTACTTC	CASRSPTDAEQYF
NA	NA	TRBV5-1	TRBJ2-4	14	TGCGCCAGCAGTCCCGATCTAGCCAAAAACATTCAGTACTTC	CASSPDLAKNIQYF
NA	NA	TRBV28	TRBJ1-1	12	TGTGCCACCGAGAGGGTGTCCACTGAAGCTTTCTTT	CATERVSTEAFF
NA	NA	TRBV19	TRBJ1-5	19	TGTGCCAGTAGTTCGGGCAGGGTAGGTCCTGAATGGAGCAATCAGCCCCAGCATTTT	CASSSGRVGPEWSNQPQHF
NA	NA	TRBV6-1	TRBJ2-7	15	TGTGCCAGCAGTGAACTGAGCCGAAATACCTACGAGCAGTACTTC	CASSELSRNTYEQYF
NA	NA	TRBV6-1	TRBJ2-1	17	TGTGCCAGCAGTGCACAGGGGGAGGGTTATTCCTACAATGAGCAGTTCTTC	CASSAQGEGYSYNEQFF
NA	NA	TRBV5-4	TRBJ1-4	15	TGTGCCAGCAGCTTGCGGGGGGTCGAGAAAGAAAAACTGTTTTTT	CASSLRGVEKEKLFF
NA	NA	TRBV6-6	TRBJ2-2	12	TGTGCCAGCAGTTTTGGCGACGGGGAGCTGTTTTTT	CASSFGDGELFF
NA	NA	TRBV11-2	TRBJ2-4	17	TGTGCCAGCAGCTCCCCCCCCGGGACAGTTTCGAGAGGGGGGCAGTACTTC	CASSSPPGTVSRGGQYF
NA	NA	TRBV19	TRBJ1-2	16	TGTGCCAGTACGAGACGGGGAGACCAAGCTAACTATGGCTACACCTTC	CASTRRGDQANYGYTF
NA	NA	TRBV30	TRBJ2-7	12	TGTGCCTGGGCCCGAGGGGTCGACGAGCAGTACTTC	CAWARGVDEQYF
NA	NA	TRBV5-1	TRBJ1-1	14	TGCGCCAGCAGCTTTACGGGGTCGAACACTGAAGCTTTCTTT	CASSFTGSNTEAFF
NA	NA	TRBV4-1	TRBJ2-3	15	TGCGCCAGCAGCCAAGACCGACCGCTCACAGATACGCAGTATTTT	CASSQDRPLTDTQYF
NA	NA	TRBV29-1	TRBJ2-7	14	TGCAGCGTCCTACTAGCCGGGAGTGCCTACGAGCAGTACTTC	CSVLLAGSAYEQYF
NA	NA	TRBV5-6	TRBJ2-7	14	TGTGCCAGCGGGCCCAGGGGGGTAGCCTACGAGCAGTACTTC	CASGPRGVAYEQYF
NA	NA	TRBV5-1	TRBJ2-5	12	TGCGCCAGCAGCCCCAACCAAGAGACCCAGTACTTC	CASSPNQETQYF
NA	NA	TRBV11-2	TRBJ2-2	19	TGTGCCAGCAGGCATTACGCATCCGGGTACAGCGCGAACACCGGGGAGCTGTTTTTT	CASRHYASGYSANTGELFF
NA	NA	TRBV5-4	TRBJ2-2	15	TGTGCCAGCAGCTCCGGACCACTAAACACCGGGGAGCTGTTTTTT	CASSSGPLNTGELFF
NA	NA	TRBV18	TRBJ2-3	15	TGTGCCAGCTCACCGTGGGGAGTAGGGACAGATACGCAGTATTTT	CASSPWGVGTDTQYF
NA	NA	TRBV29-1	TRBJ1-4	12	TGCAGCGTCGCTTCCTTTAATGAAAAACTGTTTTTT	CSVASFNEKLFF